Sequencing of this TCR beta chain was carried out in a study of blood T cell repertoires in COVID-19. About the study: The United States, Italy and Spain were the sources of the acute and convalescent COVID-19 samples. In each case, the material was cDNA or gDNA derived from T cells, B-cell-depleted T cells, or PBMCs.

This CDR3 is 15 amino acids long. The germline gives CDR1 SGDLS, CDR2 YYNGEE. The J segment lost 1 base and the V segment lost 2 bases, leaving 0 bases of the junction unmatched. Assay: immunoSEQ multiplex PCR; the TCRdb copy retains only in-frame clones and omits some. The table includes about 400,000 clones, 89% detected once. Sequenced: peripheral blood. V usage is TRBV9 and J usage is TRBJ2-2, with 9 bases matching TRBD2. The receptor was derived from a man in his forties with acute or convalescent COVID-19. The CDR3: CASSVTSGNTGELFF. Written as DNA, the CDR3 is TGTGCCAGCAGCGTGACTAGCGGGAACACCGGGGAGCTGTTTTTT.